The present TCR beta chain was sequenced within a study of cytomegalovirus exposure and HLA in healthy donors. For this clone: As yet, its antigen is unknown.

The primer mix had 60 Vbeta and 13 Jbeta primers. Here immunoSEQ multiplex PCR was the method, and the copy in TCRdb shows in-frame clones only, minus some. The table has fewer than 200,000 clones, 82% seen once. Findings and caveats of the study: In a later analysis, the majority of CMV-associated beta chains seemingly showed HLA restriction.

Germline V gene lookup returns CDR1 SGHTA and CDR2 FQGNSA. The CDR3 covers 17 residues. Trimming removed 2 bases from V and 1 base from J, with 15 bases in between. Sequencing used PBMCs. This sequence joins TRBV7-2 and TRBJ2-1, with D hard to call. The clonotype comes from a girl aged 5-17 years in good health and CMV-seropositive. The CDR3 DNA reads TGTGCCAGCAGCTTAAAACCCTACTTGTCGTCCTACAATGAGCAGTTCTTC. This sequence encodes CASSLKPYLSSYNEQFF. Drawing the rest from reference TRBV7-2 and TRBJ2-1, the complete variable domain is GAGVSQSPSNKVTEKGKDVELRCDPISGHTALYWYRQSLGQGLEFLIYFQGNSAPDKSGLPSDRFSAERTGGSVSTLTIQRTQQEDSAVYLCASSLKPYLSSYNEQFFGPGTRLTVL.